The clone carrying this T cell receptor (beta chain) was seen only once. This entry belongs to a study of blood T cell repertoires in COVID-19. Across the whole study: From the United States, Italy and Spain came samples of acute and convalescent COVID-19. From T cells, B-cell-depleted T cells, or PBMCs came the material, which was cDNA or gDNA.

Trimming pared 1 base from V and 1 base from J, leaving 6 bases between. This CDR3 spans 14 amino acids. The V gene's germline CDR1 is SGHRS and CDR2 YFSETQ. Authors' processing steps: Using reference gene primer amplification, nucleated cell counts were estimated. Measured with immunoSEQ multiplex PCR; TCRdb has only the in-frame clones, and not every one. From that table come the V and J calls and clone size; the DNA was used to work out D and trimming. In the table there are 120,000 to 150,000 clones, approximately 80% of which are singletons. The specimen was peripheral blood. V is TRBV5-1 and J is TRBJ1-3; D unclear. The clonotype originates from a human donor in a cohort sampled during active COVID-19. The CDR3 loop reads CASSLTLSGNTIYF. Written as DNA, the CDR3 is TGCGCCAGCAGCTTGACTCTATCTGGAAACACCATATATTTT.